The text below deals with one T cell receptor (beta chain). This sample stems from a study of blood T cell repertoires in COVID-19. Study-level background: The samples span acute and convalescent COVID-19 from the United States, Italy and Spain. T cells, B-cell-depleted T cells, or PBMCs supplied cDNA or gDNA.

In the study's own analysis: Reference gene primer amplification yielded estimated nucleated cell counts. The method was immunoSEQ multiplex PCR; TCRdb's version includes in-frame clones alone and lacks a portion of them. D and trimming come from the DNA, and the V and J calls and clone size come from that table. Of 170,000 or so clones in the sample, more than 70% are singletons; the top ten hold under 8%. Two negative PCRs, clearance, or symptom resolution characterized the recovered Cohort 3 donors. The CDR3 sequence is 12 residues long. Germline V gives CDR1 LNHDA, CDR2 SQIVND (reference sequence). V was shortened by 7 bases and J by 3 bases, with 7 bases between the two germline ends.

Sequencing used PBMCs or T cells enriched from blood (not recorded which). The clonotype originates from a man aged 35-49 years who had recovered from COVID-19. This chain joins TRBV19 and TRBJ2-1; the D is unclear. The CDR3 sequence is CASTENYNEQFF. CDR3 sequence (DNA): TGTGCCAGTACGGAGAACTACAATGAGCAGTTCTTC.